This record covers a single TCR beta chain. The target antigen is unknown. V was pared by 0 bases and J by 5 bases, with 17 bases between. In germline, CDR1 is MGHRA, CDR2 YSYEKL. This CDR3 is 17 amino acids long. This entry comes from a study of cytomegalovirus exposure and HLA in healthy donors. The PCR employed 60 Vbeta primers together with 13 Jbeta primers. Sequencing used immunoSEQ multiplex PCR; TCRdb keeps in-frame clones, though not all of them. The sample includes 280,000 or so clones, roughly 90% of them seen just once. Regarding the study as a whole: Among TCR sequences, most were rare, though some public TCRs appeared in many donors. Reported results showed that the classifier diagnosed cytomegalovirus status with high specificity and sensitivity. A later analysis linked some 18,000 TCR beta sequences to HLA alleles at 0.05 false discovery rate. Presence/absence results assume similar sequencing depth per donor, which may not hold.

This TCR was sampled from a woman younger than 35 in good health and CMV-seronegative. Source material: PBMCs. The V and J genes are TRBV4-1 and TRBJ2-4; a weak D match, TRBD2 (6 bases). CDR3 coding DNA: TGCGCCAGCAGCCAAGAAGGAGGGCATAATCGAGAAAACATTCAGTACTTC. Protein product: CASSQEGGHNRENIQYF.